The 3 T cell receptor beta chains below all came from one sample that was sequenced in a study of cytomegalovirus exposure and HLA in healthy donors. Generated by immunoSEQ multiplex PCR, the TCRdb table keeps only in-frame clones and is missing some. The sample carries fewer than 200,000 clones, 75% to 95% recorded once. Sequenced sample: PBMCs. The receptor source for this set is a woman younger than 30 in good health and CMV-seropositive.

The rearrangement joins TRBV7-3 to TRBJ2-5; 8 nucleotides align to TRBD2. The germline gives CDR1 SGHTA, CDR2 FQGTGA. V shed 6 bases, J shed 4 bases, and the junction held 16 bases outside the gene matches. CDR3 size: 17 residues. CDR3 nucleotide sequence: TGTGCCAGCAGACCCCTGCCTGACGGGAGGGTTGCAGAGACCCAGTACTTC. It encodes CASRPLPDGRVAETQYF.

The V call is TRBV6-6, the J call TRBJ1-1; no firm D call. V dropped 7 bases and J dropped 9 bases, with 18 bases sitting between them. The V gene's germline CDR1 is MNHNY and CDR2 SVGAGI (reference sequence). CDR3 size: 13 residues. The CDR3 loop is CASILTARSKAFF. The CDR3 nucleotides are TGTGCCAGCATCCTTACGGCGAGGTCCAAAGCTTTCTTT.

V gene TRBV5-1 combines with J gene TRBJ2-1; perhaps TRBD1 as D (5 bases). Trimming left V 3 bases short and J 0 bases short, with 10 bases between. Germline V gene data show CDR1 as SGHRS and CDR2 as YFSETQ. This CDR3 has 15 residues. The CDR3: CASSSTGFSYNEQFF. CDR3 nucleotides: TGCGCCAGCAGCTCTACAGGCTTCTCCTACAATGAGCAGTTCTTC.